The 3 T cell receptor beta chains presented below share a single source sample, sequenced in a study of T cells expressing NK-cell markers (dated by TCRdb to 2018 to 2021). The receptor library was made with 5' RACE. TCRdb shows the sequencer as Illumina HiSeq 2000. After the reads were reprocessed by TCRdb, one entry was made per CDR3 protein sequence, with no DNA. The table held for this sample gives hundreds of thousands of distinct CDR3 sequences. About 7.1% of the sample is held by the ten biggest clonotypes. Sequenced: blood T cells: a sorted CD56 or NKG2C T cell subset, CD4+ or CD8+ T cells, or bulk PBMC T cells (not recorded which). All receptors come from a woman aged 18 to 75 in good health.

The chain recombines TRBV11-2 with TRBJ2-5; the D gene TCRdb calls, TRBD1, cannot be checked with no DNA. This CDR3 is 15 amino acids long. Germline V lookup: CDR1 SGHAT, CDR2 FQNNGV. Here the CDR3 reads CASSLEGQKQETQYF.

V usage is TRBV7-2 and J usage is TRBJ1-2; the TCRdb call, TRBD1, lacks DNA for checking. The CDR3 is 15 residues long. The germline V gene has CDR1 SGHTA and CDR2 FQGNSA. CDR3 amino acids: CASSQQGGFDYGYTF.

The chain combines TRBV11-1 with TRBJ2-1; TCRdb indicates TRBD1, and absent DNA this call remains unverified. CDR1 is SGHAT, CDR2 FQDESV, per germline (reference sequence). The CDR3 runs 12 residues. CDR3 protein: CASSLGQTQQFF.